This TCR beta chain was recovered during a study of T cell repertoires in cytomegalovirus infection. Looking at the study overall: The study used recently identified HLA-C-restricted and well-studied HLA-B-restricted CMV epitopes. CMV infection together with matching HLA type was indicated by public TCR beta signatures. General study findings and limits: HLA-C-restricted CMV-specific TCR beta clonotypes prevailed in the ex vivo response. Cumulative public TCR beta family frequency identified CMV carriers with the relevant HLA.

The CDR3 is 12 residues long. CDR1 is SGHVT and CDR2 is SQSDAQ in the germline V gene. V dropped 6 bases and J dropped 4 bases, with 9 bases sitting between them. TCRdb passed the reads through MiXCR, listing each CDR3 protein once. The sample gives about half a million distinct CDR3 sequences, approximately 46% of which show up once; about 45% is in the top ten. This clonotype was counted between two and nine times. What it binds is unknown. The input for sequencing was cultured PBMCs, taken from culture after CMV antigen stimulation. This TCR derives from a human donor in good health (CMV status not recorded). Some clones in this sample may be carry-over from other donors' samples. The J gene is TRBJ1-2, the V gene TRBV7-4; D perhaps matches TRBD1 (5 bases). CDR3 nucleotide sequence: TGTGCCAGCAGACGACAGTCCTATGGCTACACCTTC. The encoded protein is CASRRQSYGYTF.